The 31 T cell receptor beta chains below all came from one sample that was sequenced in a study of cytomegalovirus exposure and HLA in healthy donors. The primer mix had 60 Vbeta and 13 Jbeta primers. Assay: immunoSEQ multiplex PCR; the TCRdb copy retains only in-frame clones and omits some. The sample shows around 200,000 clones, 77% of them seen only once. Sequences were obtained from PBMCs. These receptors were taken from a woman between 55 and 75 years old in good health and CMV-seropositive.

This clone is a singleton in its sample. J is TRBJ1-1 and V is TRBV28; 9 bases are shared with TRBD1. The length of the CDR3 is 14 residues. Trimming removed 5 bases from V and 3 bases from J; junction bases left unmatched: 4. Germline V lookup: CDR1 MDHEN, CDR2 SYDVKM. The CDR3 sequence is CASSLGQGYTEAFF. DNA for the CDR3: TGTGCCAGCAGTCTGGGACAGGGTTACACTGAAGCTTTCTTT.

The chain combines TRBV5-1 with TRBJ2-1, with 14 bases that match TRBD2. V lost 3 bases to trimming and J lost 3 bases; unmatched junction nucleotides: 2. The CDR3 has 16 residues. Germline-derived CDR1 and CDR2 are SGHRS and YFSETQ. CDR3 sequence (DNA): TGCGCCAGCAGCTACGGACTAGCGGGGGGCTACAATGAGCAGTTCTTC. As protein: CASSYGLAGGYNEQFF. Using reference TRBV5-1 and TRBJ2-1 for the parts outside the CDR3, the full variable domain is KAGVTQTPRYLIKTRGQQVTLSCSPISGHRSVSWYQQTPGQGLQFLFEYFSETQRNKGNFPGRFSGRQFSNSRSEMNVSTLELGDSALYLCASSYGLAGGYNEQFFGPGTRLTVL.

The CDR3 protein is CASSLVGQGFTEAFF. The CDR3 DNA sequence: TGTGCCAGCAGCTTAGTTGGCCAGGGGTTTACTGAAGCTTTCTTT. The V call is TRBV7-2, the J call TRBJ1-1, with a possible D match to TRBD1 (6 bases). V lost 1 base and J lost 5, with 14 bases in between. This CDR3 is built from 15 residues. Looked up from germline, CDR1 is SGHTA and CDR2 is FQGNSA. The variable domain in full, with the rest retrieved from reference TRBV7-2 and TRBJ1-1, is GAGVSQSPSNKVTEKGKDVELRCDPISGHTALYWYRQSLGQGLEFLIYFQGNSAPDKSGLPSDRFSAERTGGSVSTLTIQRTQQEDSAVYLCASSLVGQGFTEAFFGQGTRLTVV.

This clone was seen more than once but under ten times. The chain joins TRBV28 to TRBJ1-2; TRBD1 is a possible D gene (6 bases). Germline V lookup: CDR1 MDHEN, CDR2 SYDVKM. The CDR3 is 12 amino acids. V was pared by 4 bases and J by 4 bases, with 7 bases between. CDR3 region: CASSWGLYGYTF. In DNA, the CDR3 is TGTGCCAGCAGTTGGGGGCTCTATGGCTACACCTTC.

The chain is built from TRBV9 and TRBJ2-5, with TRBD2 matching 12 bases. CDR3 length equals 17 residues. Germline CDR1 is SGDLS and CDR2 is YYNGEE. V lost 4 bases and J lost 2; bases outside the gene matches: 9. The CDR3 sequence is CASSSRLAGVGQETQYF. For the CDR3, the DNA is TGTGCCAGCAGCTCAAGACTAGCGGGAGTTGGGCAAGAGACCCAGTACTTC. The full variable domain, rest sourced from reference TRBV9 and TRBJ2-5, is DSGVTQTPKHLITATGQRVTLRCSPRSGDLSVYWYQQSLDQGLQFLIQYYNGEERAKGNILERFSAQQFPDLHSELNLSSLELGDSALYFCASSSRLAGVGQETQYFGPGTRLLVL.

The chain uses TRBV9 and TRBJ2-7, with D tentatively TRBD2 (6 bases). Germline loops: CDR1 SGDLS, CDR2 YYNGEE. This CDR3 spans 16 amino acids. V was shortened by 0 bases and J by 6 bases, with 19 bases between the two germline ends. The CDR3: CASSVDFGTSPVEQYF. The DNA of the CDR3 is TGTGCCAGCAGCGTAGACTTCGGGACTTCGCCCGTCGAGCAGTACTTC.

The rearrangement joins TRBV4-3 to TRBJ1-5, with 7 bases fitting TRBD1. V lost 2 bases, J lost 5 bases, and 3 bases stayed unmatched. CDR3 length equals 14 residues. Germline CDR1 and CDR2: LGHNA and YSLEER. CDR3 bases: TGCGCCAGCAGCCAACGCACAGGGGATCAGCCCCAGCATTTT. Its translation: CASSQRTGDQPQHF.

The gene calls are TRBV19 and TRBJ1-2, with TRBD1 matching over 10 bases. Trimming cost V 5 bases and J 7 bases; bases outside gene matches: 4. CDR1 LNHDA and CDR2 SQIVND come from the germline V gene (reference sequence). This CDR3 contains 13 residues. The chain's CDR3 is CASSAGQGTGYTF. The CDR3 nucleotides are TGTGCCAGTAGTGCGGGACAGGGGACTGGCTACACCTTC.

This clone is a singleton in its sample. V usage is TRBV19 and J usage is TRBJ1-5; a possible D gene is TRBD1 (5 bases). Germline V gene lookup returns CDR1 LNHDA and CDR2 SQIVND (reference sequence). Trimming left V 3 bases short and J 4 bases short, with 16 bases between. CDR3 length equals 16 residues. In DNA, the CDR3 is TGTGCCAGTAGTATGTGGCAGGGCGTCGGGAATCAGCCCCAGCATTTT. Protein product: CASSMWQGVGNQPQHF.

The chain joins TRBV28 to TRBJ2-3, with D perhaps TRBD2 (6 bases). V was cut by 4 bases and J by 1 base, with 12 bases left in between. CDR3 length equals 15 residues. Per the germline V gene, CDR1 is MDHEN and CDR2 is SYDVKM. CDR3: CASSSTRGGTDTQYF. In DNA, the CDR3 is TGTGCCAGCAGTTCGACTAGAGGGGGCACAGATACGCAGTATTTT.

This sequence joins TRBV4-2 and TRBJ2-1; possible D gene TRBD2, 5 bases. Germline V gene sequence: CDR1 LGHNA, CDR2 YNFKEQ. CDR3 length: 16 residues. Trimming shortened V by 5 bases and J by 4 bases, and 18 bases separated the two germline ends. The CDR3 DNA reads as TGTGCCAGCAGCTCCGAAAGCGGCTCTGAATACAATGAGCAGTTCTTC. Its translation is CASSSESGSEYNEQFF.

V usage is TRBV28 and J usage is TRBJ2-7; 8 bases fit TRBD2. The CDR3 extends over 11 amino acids. Germline CDR1 is MDHEN and CDR2 is SYDVKM. The CDR3 protein is CSSGRFFEQYF. CDR3 nucleotide sequence: TGTTCGAGCGGGAGATTTTTCGAGCAGTACTTC.

The rearrangement uses TRBV27 and TRBJ2-7; 11 bases match TRBD2. V lost 5 bases to trimming and J lost 3 bases; unmatched junction nucleotides: 6. There are 15 residues in the CDR3. CDR1 is MNHEY and CDR2 is SMNVEV in the germline V gene (reference sequence). CDR3 sequence (DNA): TGTGCCAGCAGTCCCGGGACTAGCGGTGGCTACGAGCAGTACTTC. It translates to CASSPGTSGGYEQYF.

The gene calls are TRBV19 and TRBJ2-7, with D tentatively TRBD1 (5 bases). Germline lookup yields CDR1 LNHDA and CDR2 SQIVND (reference sequence). The CDR3 is 13 amino acids. V lost 6 bases and J 2 bases, leaving 11 bases between the germline ends. The CDR3 spells CASSREPAYEQYF. The DNA of the CDR3 is TGTGCCAGTAGCAGGGAACCCGCCTACGAGCAGTACTTC.

The chain is built from TRBV19 and TRBJ1-5; weak D call: TRBD1 (6 bases). The germline gives CDR1 LNHDA, CDR2 SQIVND (reference sequence). Between the trimmed V and J ends, which lost 5 bases and 11 bases, there was a span of 10 bases. The CDR3 spans 11 residues. The CDR3 DNA sequence: TGTGCCAGTAGTCCTACAGGGACCCAGCATTTT. Its translation is CASSPTGTQHF.

CDR3 in DNA: TGTGCCAGCAGGGGGAGATTGGGCAAAAACATTCAGTACTTC. This codes for CASRGRLGKNIQYF. The rearrangement joins TRBV2 to TRBJ2-4; the D gene is possibly TRBD2 (5 bases). From germline, CDR1 is SNHLY and CDR2 FYNNEI. This CDR3 is built from 14 residues. With 6 bases removed from V and 3 bases from J, the gap between germline ends came to 12 bases.

V usage is TRBV19 and J usage is TRBJ1-2; 10 bases are shared with TRBD1. Per the germline V gene, CDR1 is LNHDA and CDR2 is SQIVND (reference sequence). The junction had 10 bases not matched to a gene; V was cut back by 10 bases and J by 2 bases. The CDR3 is made up of 15 amino acids. CDR3 loop: CATGQTGGVNYGYTF. The CDR3 DNA reads as TGTGCCACCGGTCAGACAGGGGGCGTCAACTATGGCTACACCTTC.

This chain connects TRBV29-1 to TRBJ1-2; 8 bases align to TRBD1. Germline trimming cut 5 bases from V and 6 bases from J; bases unmatched to any gene: 8. Germline loops: CDR1 SQVTM, CDR2 ANQGSEA. This CDR3 is built from 13 residues. CDR3 sequence reads: CSVPEQGVNGYTF. In DNA, the CDR3 is TGCAGCGTTCCCGAACAGGGGGTTAATGGCTACACCTTC.

The genes are TRBV7-3 and TRBJ2-1; 8 bases fit TRBD2. Germline assignment: CDR1 SGHTA and CDR2 FQGTGA. The CDR3 is made up of 15 amino acids. Unmatched junction bases numbered 9, after V lost 4 bases and J lost 7 bases. CDR3 nucleotides: TGTGCCAGCAGCTCAGTAGCGGGGACGCTTAATGAGCAGTTCTTC. Protein: CASSSVAGTLNEQFF.

The gene calls are TRBV27 and TRBJ1-2, with 7 nucleotides matching TRBD1. The CDR3 totals 15 residues. J was trimmed by 3 bases and V by 3 bases; bases with no gene match: 7. CDR1 MNHEY and CDR2 SMNVEV come from the germline V gene (reference sequence). The CDR3, as DNA: TGTGCCAGCAGTTTCCTAGACAGGGCCGACTATGGCTACACCTTC. Translation gives CASSFLDRADYGYTF.

The rearrangement joins TRBV7-7 to TRBJ2-3, with TRBD1 as a possible D gene (5 bases). CDR1 is SSHAT, CDR2 FNYEAQ, per germline (reference sequence). Trimming stripped 0 bases from V and 1 base from J, with 11 bases between. The CDR3 runs to 16 residues. CDR3 DNA sequence: TGTGCCAGCAGCTTAGCGGCTGGGGCCGGCACAGATACGCAGTATTTT. It yields the protein CASSLAAGAGTDTQYF.

This chain uses TRBV5-1 with TRBJ2-7; perhaps TRBD2 as D (8 bases). CDR3 size: 16 residues. Germline lookup yields CDR1 SGHRS and CDR2 YFSETQ. Trimming stripped 6 bases from V and 0 bases from J, with 19 bases between. The CDR3: CASTRGGDSSSYEQYF. In DNA form, the CDR3 reads TGCGCCAGCACCCGGGGGGGGGACAGCTCCTCCTACGAGCAGTACTTC.

The chain links TRBV28 to TRBJ2-1; D is perhaps TRBD1 (6 bases). The CDR3 loop spans 15 amino acids. Trimming pared 3 bases from V and 5 bases from J, leaving 14 bases between. Germline V CDR1 and CDR2: MDHEN, SYDVKM. CDR3 in DNA: TGTGCCAGCAGTTTCCCGTGGCAGGGGAACAATGAGCAGTTCTTC. Protein product: CASSFPWQGNNEQFF.

J is TRBJ1-3 and V is TRBV18; TRBD1 agrees at 8 bases. The CDR3 is made up of 15 amino acids. V was pared by 6 bases and J by 2 bases, with 6 bases of the junction left unmatched. In germline, CDR1 is KGHSH, CDR2 LQKENI. CDR3 residues: CASSRGQGTGNTIYF. The CDR3 DNA sequence: TGTGCCAGCTCCCGCGGACAGGGTACTGGAAACACCATATATTTT.

The chain links TRBV5-1 to TRBJ1-1; a weak D match, TRBD1 (6 bases). The CDR3 is 15 amino acids. V was cut by 4 bases and J by 2 bases, with 15 bases left in between. Germline loops: CDR1 SGHRS, CDR2 YFSETQ. The DNA for the CDR3 is TGCGCCAGCAGCCCGGAGGACAGCTATAACACTGAAGCTTTCTTT. Protein product: CASSPEDSYNTEAFF. Complete variable domain (other parts from reference TRBV5-1 and TRBJ1-1): KAGVTQTPRYLIKTRGQQVTLSCSPISGHRSVSWYQQTPGQGLQFLFEYFSETQRNKGNFPGRFSGRQFSNSRSEMNVSTLELGDSALYLCASSPEDSYNTEAFFGQGTRLTVV.

The CDR3 loop reads CASTPPGYLNYGYTF. CDR3 sequence (DNA): TGTGCCAGTACTCCGCCGGGATATTTAAACTATGGCTACACCTTC. V and J are TRBV19 and TRBJ1-2, with no clear D. The length of the CDR3 is 15 residues. CDR1 LNHDA and CDR2 SQIVND come from the germline V gene (reference sequence). V was clipped by 7 bases and J by 2 bases, with 17 bases between them.

In nucleotides, the CDR3 is TGTGCCAGCAGCTTGGCCTGGGGACAGGGTCCAGTAAGAGATGGCTACACCTTC. Translated: CASSLAWGQGPVRDGYTF. V is TRBV5-5 and J is TRBJ1-2; 9 bases align to TRBD1. CDR3 size: 18 residues. CDR1 and CDR2 from the germline V gene are SGHKS and YYEKEE (reference sequence). The trim removed 0 bases at V and 6 bases at J, leaving 15 bases unmatched. Complete variable domain (other parts from reference TRBV5-5 and TRBJ1-2): DAGVTQSPTHLIKTRGQQVTLRCSPISGHKSVSWYQQVLGQGPQFIFQYYEKEERGRGNFPDRFSARQFPNYSSELNVNALLLGDSALYLCASSLAWGQGPVRDGYTFGSGTRLTVV.

By share, this clone ranks as medium-sized. The gene calls are TRBV6-5 and TRBJ1-4; the match to TRBD1 covers 7 bases. Germline V lookup: CDR1 MNHEY, CDR2 SVGAGI. Trimming cost V 7 bases and J 7 bases; bases outside gene matches: 12. This CDR3 contains 15 residues. This chain's CDR3 is CASKSFRGSTEKLFF. CDR3 DNA sequence: TGTGCCAGCAAGTCATTCAGGGGGTCTACTGAAAAACTGTTTTTT.

This chain links TRBV5-1 with TRBJ1-5, with D perhaps TRBD1 (6 bases). Trimming pared 0 bases from V and 0 bases from J, leaving 7 bases between. This CDR3 spans 15 amino acids. CDR1 and CDR2 from the germline V gene are SGHRS and YFSETQ. This chain's CDR3 is CASSLGTDSNQPQHF. CDR3 bases: TGCGCCAGCAGCTTGGGGACAGATAGCAATCAGCCCCAGCATTTT. Variable domain in full (rest from reference TRBV5-1 and TRBJ1-5): KAGVTQTPRYLIKTRGQQVTLSCSPISGHRSVSWYQQTPGQGLQFLFEYFSETQRNKGNFPGRFSGRQFSNSRSEMNVSTLELGDSALYLCASSLGTDSNQPQHFGDGTRLSIL.

J is TRBJ1-6 and V is TRBV6-6; D gene uncertain. CDR3 size: 12 residues. Per germline, CDR1 MNHNY and CDR2 SVGAGI (reference sequence). V shed 6 bases and J shed 7 bases, with 7 bases lying between them. Here the CDR3 DNA reads TGTGCCAGCAGCTCCGTCAATTCACCCCTCCACTTT. Encoded protein: CASSSVNSPLHF.

For this clone: The DNA is omitted, as the CDR3 cannot be located on it reliably, and the CDR3 follows TCRdb's listing. This chain connects TRBV5-5 to TRBJ1-2; TRBD1 reflects the table's D call only, with no check against the DNA. In germline, CDR1 is SGHKS, CDR2 YYEKEE (reference sequence). The CDR3 is 13 amino acids long, termini counted. CDR3 residues: CASSFGQGLGYTF.